This TCR beta chain is drawn from a study of early T cells in non-severe SARS-CoV-2 infection. TCRdb passed the 5' RACE reads through MiXCR, listing each CDR3 protein once. Among fewer than 80,000 distinct CDR3 sequences listed, 12% were seen once. This clonotype was observed many times. This CDR3 is 16 amino acids long. V trimming: 6 bases; J trimming: 4 bases; junction bases outside the gene matches: 10. The germline CDR1 and CDR2 sequences are SGHTA and FQGTGA. This sequence was found in an adult who was a healthcare worker with PCR-confirmed SARS-CoV-2 infection or an uninfected control (not recorded which). The donor label of this sample is uncertain. V and J are TRBV7-3 and TRBJ2-2, with 8 bases identical to TRBD1. This specimen was whole blood, taken at baseline. CDR3 amino acids: CASSPTGRGLTGELFF. CDR3 in DNA: TGTGCCAGCAGTCCAACGGGCAGGGGGCTCACCGGGGAGCTGTTTTTT.